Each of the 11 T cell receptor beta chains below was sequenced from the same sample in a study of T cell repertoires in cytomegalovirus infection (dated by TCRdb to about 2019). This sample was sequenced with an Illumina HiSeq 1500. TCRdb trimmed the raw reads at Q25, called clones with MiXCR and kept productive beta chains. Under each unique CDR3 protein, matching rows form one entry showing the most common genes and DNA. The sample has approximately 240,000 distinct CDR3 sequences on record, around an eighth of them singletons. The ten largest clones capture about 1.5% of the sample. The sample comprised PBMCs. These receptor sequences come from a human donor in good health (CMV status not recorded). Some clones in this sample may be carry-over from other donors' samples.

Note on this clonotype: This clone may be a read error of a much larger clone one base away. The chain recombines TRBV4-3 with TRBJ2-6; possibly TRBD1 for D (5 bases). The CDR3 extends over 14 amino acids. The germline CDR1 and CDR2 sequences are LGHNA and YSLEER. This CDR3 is CASSQNSGANVPTF. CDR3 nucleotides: TGCGCCAGCAGCCAGAACTCTGGGGCCAACGTCCCGACTTTC.

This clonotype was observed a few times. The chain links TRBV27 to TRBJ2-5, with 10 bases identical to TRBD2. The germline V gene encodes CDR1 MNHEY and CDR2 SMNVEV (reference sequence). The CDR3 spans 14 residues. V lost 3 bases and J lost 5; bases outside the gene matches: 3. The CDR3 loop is CASSFWGLAETQYF. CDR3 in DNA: TGTGCCAGCAGTTTTTGGGGACTAGCGGAGACCCAGTACTTC.

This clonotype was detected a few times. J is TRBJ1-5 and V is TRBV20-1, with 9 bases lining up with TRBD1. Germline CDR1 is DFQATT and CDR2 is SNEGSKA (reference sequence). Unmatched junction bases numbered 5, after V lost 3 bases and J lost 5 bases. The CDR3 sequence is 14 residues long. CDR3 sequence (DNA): TGCAGTGCTAGGATAGGGACAGGGTATCAGCCCCAGCATTTT. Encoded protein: CSARIGTGYQPQHF.

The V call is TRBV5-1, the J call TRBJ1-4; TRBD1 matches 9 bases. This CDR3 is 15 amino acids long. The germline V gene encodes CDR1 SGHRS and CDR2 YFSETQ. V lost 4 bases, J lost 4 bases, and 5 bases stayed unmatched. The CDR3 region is CASSAWTGVNEKLFF. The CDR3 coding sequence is TGCGCCAGCAGCGCCTGGACAGGGGTTAATGAAAAACTGTTTTTT.

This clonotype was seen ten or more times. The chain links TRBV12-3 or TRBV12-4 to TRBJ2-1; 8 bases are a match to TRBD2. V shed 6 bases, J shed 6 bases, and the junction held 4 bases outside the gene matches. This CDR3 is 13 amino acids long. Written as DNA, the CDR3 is TGTGCCAGCAGGACCGGGGGGGGCAATGAGCAGTTCTTC. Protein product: CASRTGGGNEQFF.

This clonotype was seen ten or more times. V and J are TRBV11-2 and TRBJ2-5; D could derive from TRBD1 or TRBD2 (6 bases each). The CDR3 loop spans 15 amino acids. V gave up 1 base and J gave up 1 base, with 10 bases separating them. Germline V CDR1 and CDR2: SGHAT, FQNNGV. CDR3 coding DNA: TGTGCCAGCAGCTTAGTAGGGGGGCCCCAAGAGACCCAGTACTTC. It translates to CASSLVGGPQETQYF.

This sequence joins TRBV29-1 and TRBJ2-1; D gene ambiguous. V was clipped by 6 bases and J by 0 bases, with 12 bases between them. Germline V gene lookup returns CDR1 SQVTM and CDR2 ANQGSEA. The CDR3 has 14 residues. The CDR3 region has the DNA TGCAGCGTCGAGGATTCGAGCTCCTACAATGAGCAGTTCTTC. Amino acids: CSVEDSSSYNEQFF.

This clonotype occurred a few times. The CDR3 is CASSSTPGVTTEAFF. The DNA of the CDR3 is TGTGCCAGCAGCTCGACACCGGGGGTTACCACTGAAGCTTTCTTT. V is TRBV7-9 and J is TRBJ1-1; possibly TRBD1 for D (5 bases). Per germline, CDR1 SEHNR and CDR2 FQNEAQ (reference sequence). CDR3 length equals 15 residues. Trimming cost V 4 bases and J 4 bases, with 16 bases left between them.

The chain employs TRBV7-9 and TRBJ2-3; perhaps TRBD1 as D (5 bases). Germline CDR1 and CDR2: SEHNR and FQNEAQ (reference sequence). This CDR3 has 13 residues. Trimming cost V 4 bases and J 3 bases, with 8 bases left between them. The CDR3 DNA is TGTGCCAGCAGCTACGCAGGGACAGATACGCAGTATTTT. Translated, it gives CASSYAGTDTQYF.

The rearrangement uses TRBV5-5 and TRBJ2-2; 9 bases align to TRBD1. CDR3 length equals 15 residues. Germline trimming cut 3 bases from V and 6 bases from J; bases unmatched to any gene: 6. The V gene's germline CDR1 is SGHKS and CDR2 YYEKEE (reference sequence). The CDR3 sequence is CASSSRTGVPGELFF. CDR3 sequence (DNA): TGTGCCAGCAGCTCTCGGACAGGGGTACCCGGGGAGCTGTTTTTT.

CDR3 loop: CASSLDFPSDTAEQYF. CDR3 coding DNA: TGTGCCAGCAGCTTAGATTTTCCTAGCGACACGGCCGAGCAGTACTTC. J is TRBJ2-7 and V is TRBV7-9; possible D gene TRBD2, 6 bases. Per the germline V gene, CDR1 is SEHNR and CDR2 is FQNEAQ (reference sequence). This CDR3 has 16 amino acids. Between the trimmed V and J ends, which lost 1 base and 6 bases, there was a span of 19 bases.